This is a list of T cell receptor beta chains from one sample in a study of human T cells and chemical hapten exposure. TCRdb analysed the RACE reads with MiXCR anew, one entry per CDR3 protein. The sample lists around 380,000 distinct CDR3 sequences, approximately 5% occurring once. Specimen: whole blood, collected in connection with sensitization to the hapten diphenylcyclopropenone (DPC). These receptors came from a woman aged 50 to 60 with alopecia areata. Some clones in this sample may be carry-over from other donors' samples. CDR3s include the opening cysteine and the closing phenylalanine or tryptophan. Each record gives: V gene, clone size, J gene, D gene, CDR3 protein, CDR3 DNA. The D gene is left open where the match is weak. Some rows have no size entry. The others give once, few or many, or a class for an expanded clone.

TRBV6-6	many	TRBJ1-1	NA	CASRGTRGVMNTEAFF	TGTGCCAGCAGGGGGACGCGGGGGGTCATGAACACTGAAGCTTTCTTT
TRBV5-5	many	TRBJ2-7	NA	CASSSTGPSYEQYF	TGTGCCAGCAGCTCCACGGGGCCCTCCTACGAGCAGTACTTC
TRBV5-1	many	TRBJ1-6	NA	CASSLEGTLPGSPLHF	TGCGCCAGCAGCTTAGAGGGGACCTTGCCGGGTTCACCCCTCCACTTT
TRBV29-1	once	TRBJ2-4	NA	CSVEEARATAKNIQYF	TGCAGCGTTGAAGAGGCCAGGGCGACAGCCAAAAACATTCAGTACTTC
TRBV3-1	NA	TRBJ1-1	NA	CASSQAPDQF	TGTGCCAGCAGCCAAGCTCCGGATCAATTT
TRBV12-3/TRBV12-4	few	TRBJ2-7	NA	CASTRGDYEQYF	TGTGCCAGCACCCGGGGAGACTACGAGCAGTACTTC
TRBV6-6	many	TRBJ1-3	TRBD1	CASSYRQGPSSGNTIYF	TGTGCCAGCAGCTATCGACAGGGCCCAAGCTCTGGAAACACCATATATTTT
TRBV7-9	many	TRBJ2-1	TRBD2	CASSHTEGLGEQFF	TGTGCCAGCAGCCATACTGAGGGACTAGGGGAGCAGTTCTTC
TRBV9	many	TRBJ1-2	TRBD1	CASSGGGTASPYRYTF	TGTGCCAGCAGCGGAGGAGGGACAGCCAGCCCCTATCGCTACACCTTC
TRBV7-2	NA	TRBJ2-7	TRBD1	CASTRQGAVNEQYF	TGTGCCAGCACCCGACAGGGGGCAGTGAACGAGCAGTACTTC
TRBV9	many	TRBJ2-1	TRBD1	CASSASGTGSNEQFF	TGTGCCAGCAGCGCCTCCGGGACAGGATCTAATGAGCAGTTCTTC
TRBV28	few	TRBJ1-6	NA	CASRVGQPSPLHF	TGTGCCAGCAGAGTCGGACAACCCTCACCCCTCCACTTT
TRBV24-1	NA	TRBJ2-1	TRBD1	CATSDQPGQAHYNEQFF	TGTGCCACCAGTGATCAACCGGGACAGGCCCACTACAATGAGCAGTTCTTC
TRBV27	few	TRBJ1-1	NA	CASSLFRSRGEAFF	TGTGCCAGCAGTTTATTTCGGTCCAGGGGAGAAGCTTTCTTT
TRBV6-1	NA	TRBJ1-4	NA	CASSEVGLYEKLFF	TGTGCCAGCAGTGAAGTGGGACTTTATGAAAAACTGTTTTTT
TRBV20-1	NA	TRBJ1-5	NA	CSASTGRNQPQHF	TGCAGTGCAAGCACGGGGCGCAATCAGCCCCAGCATTTT
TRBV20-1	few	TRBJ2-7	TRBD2	CSARDSSGSYEQYF	TGCAGTGCTAGAGATTCTAGCGGATCCTACGAGCAGTACTTC
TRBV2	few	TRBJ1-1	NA	CASRLDINTEAFF	TGTGCCAGCAGGTTGGATATCAACACTGAAGCTTTCTTT
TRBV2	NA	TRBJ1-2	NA	CASRPQTLGYTF	TGTGCCAGCAGGCCCCAGACCCTTGGCTACACCTTC
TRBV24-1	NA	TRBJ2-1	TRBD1	CATTRTGADEQFF	TGTGCCACCACCCGGACAGGGGCGGATGAGCAGTTCTTC
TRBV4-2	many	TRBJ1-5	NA	CASSQVLGNSNQPQHF	TGTGCCAGCAGCCAAGTCCTAGGGAATAGCAATCAGCCCCAGCATTTT
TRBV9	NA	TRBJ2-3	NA	CASSVTPRTGDTQYF	TGTGCCAGCAGCGTAACCCCGAGGACGGGAGATACGCAGTATTTT
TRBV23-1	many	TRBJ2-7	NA	CASKSPAFYEQYF	TGCGCCAGCAAGTCCCCGGCGTTCTACGAGCAGTACTTC
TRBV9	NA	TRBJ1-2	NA	CASNAGADGYTF	TGTGCCAGCAACGCGGGGGCGGATGGCTACACCTTC
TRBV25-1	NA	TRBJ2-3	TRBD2	CASSGRLAGVQDTQYF	TGTGCCAGCAGTGGACGACTAGCGGGGGTGCAAGATACGCAGTATTTT
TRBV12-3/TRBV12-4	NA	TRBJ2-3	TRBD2	CASSLWTSGAATDTQYF	TGTGCCAGCAGTTTGTGGACTAGCGGGGCGGCGACAGATACGCAGTATTTT
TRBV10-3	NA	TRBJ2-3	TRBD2	CAISGTSGEITDTQYF	TGTGCCATCAGCGGGACTAGCGGCGAAATCACAGATACGCAGTATTTT
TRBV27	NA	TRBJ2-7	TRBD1	CASSTPGQGYSEQYF	TGTGCCAGCAGTACTCCGGGACAGGGGTACAGCGAGCAGTACTTC
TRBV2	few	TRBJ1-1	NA	CASRAATPQAFF	TGTGCCAGCAGGGCCGCTACGCCCCAAGCTTTCTTT
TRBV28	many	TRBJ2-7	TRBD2	CASSLSVLAGVGEQYF	TGTGCCAGCAGTTTGTCGGTGCTAGCGGGAGTAGGGGAGCAGTACTTC
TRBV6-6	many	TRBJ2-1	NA	CASLRVNNEQFF	TGTGCCAGCCTACGGGTAAACAATGAGCAGTTCTTC
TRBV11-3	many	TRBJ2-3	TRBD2	CASSLTGTSGGGSRDTQYF	TGTGCCAGCAGCCTCACCGGGACTAGCGGGGGGGGTTCGAGAGATACGCAGTATTTT
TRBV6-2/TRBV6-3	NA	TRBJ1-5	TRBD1	CASSYSTGYQPQHF	TGTGCCAGCAGTTACTCGACAGGGTACCAGCCCCAGCATTTT
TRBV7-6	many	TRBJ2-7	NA	CASSATLLVGAQTSYEQYF	TGTGCCAGCAGCGCAACCCTCCTGGTTGGGGCCCAAACGTCCTACGAGCAGTACTTC
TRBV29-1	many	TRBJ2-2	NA	CSARDIRRTGELFF	TGCAGCGCCCGGGACATCCGACGCACCGGGGAGCTGTTTTTT
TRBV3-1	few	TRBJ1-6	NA	CASSQGKEGSSYNSPLHF	TGTGCCAGCAGCCAAGGAAAGGAGGGGAGCTCCTATAATTCACCCCTCCACTTT
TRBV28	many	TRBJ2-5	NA	CASRRTGGHLGGQYF	TGTGCCAGCAGGAGAACCGGGGGACACCTTGGGGGCCAGTACTTC
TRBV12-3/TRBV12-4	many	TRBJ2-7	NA	CASSDRNVGEQYF	TGTGCCAGCAGCGACAGGAACGTGGGCGAGCAGTACTTC
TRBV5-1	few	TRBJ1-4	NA	CASSLQRQTNEKLFF	TGCGCCAGCAGCTTGCAGAGACAGACTAATGAAAAACTGTTTTTT
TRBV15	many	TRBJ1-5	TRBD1	CATSREQGSNQPQHF	TGTGCCACCAGCAGGGAACAGGGGAGCAATCAGCCCCAGCATTTT
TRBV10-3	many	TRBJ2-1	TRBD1	CAISSQQGVNNEQFF	TGTGCCATCAGTAGTCAACAGGGGGTGAACAATGAGCAGTTCTTC
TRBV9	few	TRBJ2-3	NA	CASSASAQVRTDTQYF	TGTGCCAGCAGCGCATCGGCCCAGGTCCGCACAGATACGCAGTATTTT
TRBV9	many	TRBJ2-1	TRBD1	CASSGRDRDHNEQFF	TGTGCCAGCAGCGGGCGGGACAGGGATCACAATGAGCAGTTCTTC
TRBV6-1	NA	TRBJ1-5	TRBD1	CASSPYTPPGQESSEQPQHF	TGTGCCAGCAGCCCGTACACACCGCCGGGACAGGAGTCGTCAGAACAGCCCCAGCATTTT
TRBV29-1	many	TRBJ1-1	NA	CSVEGWQEMNTEAFF	TGCAGCGTTGAAGGTTGGCAGGAGATGAACACTGAAGCTTTCTTT
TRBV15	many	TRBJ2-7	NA	CATSRDKVSYEQYF	TGTGCCACCAGCAGAGATAAAGTCTCCTACGAGCAGTACTTC
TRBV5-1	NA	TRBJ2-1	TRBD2	CASSLGLAGGPGNEQFF	TGCGCCAGCAGCCTAGGACTAGCGGGAGGGCCCGGCAATGAGCAGTTCTTC
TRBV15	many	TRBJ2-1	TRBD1	CATSRDRVYEQFF	TGTGCCACCAGCAGGGACAGGGTCTATGAGCAGTTCTTC
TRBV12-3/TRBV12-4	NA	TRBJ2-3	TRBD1	CASRESSGQGTDTQYF	TGTGCCAGCAGAGAATCTTCCGGACAGGGAACAGATACGCAGTATTTT
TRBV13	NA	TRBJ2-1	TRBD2	CASSSQTSGIYNEQFF	TGTGCCAGCAGCTCGCAGACTAGCGGGATTTACAATGAGCAGTTCTTC
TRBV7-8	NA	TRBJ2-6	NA	CASSLAGVRPGANVLTF	TGTGCCAGCAGCTTAGCAGGGGTCCGACCTGGGGCCAACGTCCTGACTTTC
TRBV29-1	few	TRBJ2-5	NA	CSVDDATQETQYF	TGCAGCGTTGATGACGCCACCCAAGAGACCCAGTACTTC